The 21 T cell receptor beta chains listed next were all sequenced from one sample in a study of human T cells and chemical hapten exposure. Time point reported: pre-sensitization, week 0. Treatment in this sample: therapeutic diphenylcyclopropenone sensitization with weekly scalp DPC. Unfractionated whole blood was the source of the extracted total RNA. TCRdb reprocessed the RACE reads via MiXCR and lists one record per CDR3 protein. The table has under 40,000 distinct CDR3 sequences, roughly 12% seen once. The specimen comprised whole blood, sampled in connection with sensitization to the hapten diphenylcyclopropenone (DPC). The receptors here all came from a woman aged 40 to 50 with alopecia areata. Some clones in this sample may be carry-over from other donors' samples.

The table lists this clonotype with a few counts. This sequence joins TRBV6-5 and TRBJ2-1; 10 bases fit TRBD2. In germline, CDR1 is MNHEY, CDR2 SVGAGI. This CDR3 is 15 amino acids long. The trim removed 5 bases at V and 4 bases at J, leaving 5 bases unmatched. The CDR3 sequence is CASSGSGGVYNEQFF. CDR3 DNA: TGTGCCAGCAGTGGAAGCGGGGGGGTTTACAATGAGCAGTTCTTC.

This clonotype was observed many times. CDR3 protein: CASSFPGTQPVEQYF. For the CDR3, the DNA is TGTGCCAGCAGCTTTCCCGGGACTCAACCGGTCGAGCAGTACTTC. This chain connects TRBV7-6 to TRBJ2-7; tentatively, D is TRBD2 (6 bases). In germline, CDR1 is SGHVS, CDR2 FNYEAQ. This CDR3 spans 15 amino acids. Between the trimmed V and J ends, which lost 3 bases and 6 bases, there was a span of 18 bases.

Points on this clonotype: One end of the junction varies from germline; a read error may be responsible. J is TRBJ2-7 and V is TRBV28, with TRBD2 matching 10 bases. The CDR3 runs to 11 residues. Germline loops: CDR1 MDHEN, CDR2 SYDVKM. The DNA for the CDR3 is TGTGCCAGCAGTCTCGGGACTAGCGTGGACTTC. As protein: CASSLGTSVDF.

This clonotype was detected only a few times. V and J are TRBV12-2 and TRBJ2-5; the table's D call, TRBD2, was not checked against the DNA. TRBV12-2 is a pseudogene locus. This CDR3 is built from 18 residues. The CDR3 DNA reads TGTGCAAGTCGCTTAGCTGGAGCTAGCGGGGGGACACAAGAGACCCAGTACTTC. This translates into CASRLAGASGGTQETQYF.

This clonotype was observed many times. The V call is TRBV19, the J call TRBJ2-6, with D perhaps TRBD2 (6 bases). Germline lookup yields CDR1 LNHDA and CDR2 SQIVND (reference sequence). The CDR3 spans 16 residues. The V end was cut by 3 bases, the J end by 0 bases, with 9 bases between. CDR3: CASSIGRGSGANVLTF. The CDR3, as DNA: TGTGCCAGTAGTATCGGGCGGGGCTCTGGGGCCAACGTCCTGACTTTC.

The table lists this clonotype with a few counts. This sequence joins TRBV20-1 and TRBJ1-6, with TRBD1 matching over 8 bases. The CDR3 is 13 residues long. Germline CDR1 is DFQATT and CDR2 is SNEGSKA (reference sequence). V was clipped by 6 bases and J by 7 bases; unmatched bases: 5. In DNA form, the CDR3 reads TGCAGTGCCACAGGGGGAGTGAATTCACCCCTCCACTTT. It codes for CSATGGVNSPLHF.

This clonotype showed up just a few times. V gene TRBV11-3 combines with J gene TRBJ2-5, with 8 bases that match TRBD2. The J segment lost 5 bases and the V segment lost 1 base, leaving 9 bases of the junction unmatched. CDR3 size: 16 residues. In germline, CDR1 is SGHNT, CDR2 YENEEA. CDR3 region: CASSLVRAGDLETQYF. The CDR3 coding sequence is TGTGCCAGCAGCTTAGTTCGAGCGGGGGACCTGGAGACCCAGTACTTC. The whole variable domain, remainder taken from reference TRBV11-3 and TRBJ2-5, is EAGVVQSPRYKIIEKKQPVAFWCNPISGHNTLYWYLQNLGQGPELLIRYENEEAVDDSQLPKDRFSAERLKGVDSTLKIQPAELGDSAVYLCASSLVRAGDLETQYFGPGTRLLVL.

In this sample, this clonotype turned up many times. The V and J genes are TRBV20-1 and TRBJ1-1; 7 nucleotides line up with TRBD1. The CDR3 totals 16 residues. The germline gives CDR1 DFQATT, CDR2 SNEGSKA (reference sequence). Unmatched junction bases numbered 11, after V lost 0 bases and J lost 4 bases. CDR3 region: CSARDMRGGGVTEAFF. The CDR3 DNA reads as TGCAGTGCTAGAGATATGAGGGGAGGGGGCGTCACTGAAGCTTTCTTT.

This clonotype has ten or more counts. The chain is built from TRBV9 and TRBJ2-7; D gene unclear. With 3 bases removed from V and 3 bases from J, the gap between germline ends came to 10 bases. The CDR3 covers 13 residues. The germline CDR1 and CDR2 sequences are SGDLS and YYNGEE. The CDR3 protein is CASSADPFYEQYF. CDR3 DNA: TGTGCCAGCAGCGCGGACCCGTTCTACGAGCAGTACTTC.

This clonotype showed up many times. V gene TRBV4-1 combines with J gene TRBJ1-3; the match to TRBD1 covers 7 bases. Trimming cost V 6 bases and J 6 bases; bases outside gene matches: 20. The CDR3 is 18 amino acids. Looked up from germline, CDR1 is MGHRA and CDR2 is YSYEKL. The CDR3 protein is CASSLTGTAQTGENTIYF. The CDR3 DNA reads TGCGCCAGCAGTCTTACCGGGACAGCTCAAACAGGAGAAAACACCATATATTTT.

This clonotype has a count of ten or more. The J gene is TRBJ2-2, the V gene TRBV7-9; tentative D call: TRBD1 (6 bases). The CDR3 spans 15 residues. The V end lost 1 base, the J end lost 4 bases, and 10 bases lay between the germline ends. Germline V lookup: CDR1 SEHNR, CDR2 FQNEAQ (reference sequence). The CDR3 DNA reads as TGTGCCAGCAGCTTAGAGGGACATACCACCGGGGAGCTGTTTTTT. Protein: CASSLEGHTTGELFF.

This clonotype was counted ten times or more. This chain connects TRBV12-3 or TRBV12-4 to TRBJ2-1; 7 nucleotides align to TRBD1. This CDR3 has 12 amino acids. The V gene end was trimmed by 5 bases and the J gene end by 10 bases; junction bases not matched to a gene: 5. CDR3 in DNA: TGTGCCAGCAGTCCCGACAGGGACGAGCAGTTCTTC. It yields the protein CASSPDRDEQFF.

This clonotype showed up just a few times. The chain links TRBV4-1 to TRBJ1-6; D is possibly TRBD1 (6 bases). V shed 4 bases and J shed 7 bases, with 14 bases lying between them. The CDR3 has 15 amino acids. Germline CDR1 reads MGHRA; CDR2 reads YSYEKL. The chain's CDR3 is CASSLQGNGNSPLHF. The CDR3 DNA is TGCGCCAGCAGCCTCCAGGGGAATGGGAATTCACCCCTCCACTTT.

This clonotype was seen more than once but under ten times. The chain recombines TRBV7-9 with TRBJ1-4, with TRBD1 matching over 10 bases. CDR3 length equals 15 residues. The V and J ends lost 2 bases and 7 bases, in that order; junction bases with no gene match: 4. Germline lookup yields CDR1 SEHNR and CDR2 FQNEAQ (reference sequence). This chain's CDR3 is CASSLPGQGLEKLFF. In DNA form, the CDR3 reads TGTGCCAGCAGCTTACCGGGACAGGGGCTTGAAAAACTGTTTTTT.

This clonotype was seen a few times. The CDR3 DNA follows: TGTGCCAGCAGCTTAATGGGGACAGGGACCAACTATGGCTACACCTTC. It codes for CASSLMGTGTNYGYTF. V and J are TRBV7-8 and TRBJ1-2; the match to TRBD1 covers 9 bases. This CDR3 comprises 16 residues. V lost 2 bases to trimming and J lost 2 bases; unmatched junction nucleotides: 6. The germline CDR1 and CDR2 sequences are SGHVS and FQNEAQ.

This sequence joins TRBV5-1 and TRBJ1-1; D remains unclear. Trimming left V 2 bases short and J 6 bases short, with 8 bases between. This CDR3 spans 12 amino acids. Germline V gives CDR1 SGHRS, CDR2 YFSETQ. CDR3 in DNA: TGCGCCAGCAGCTTCCCTGGGCCTGAAGCTTTCTTT. Its protein is CASSFPGPEAFF.

V and J are TRBV27 and TRBJ2-7; a possible D gene is TRBD2 (5 bases). The CDR3 spans 17 residues. Germline V gene sequence: CDR1 MNHEY, CDR2 SMNVEV (reference sequence). This chain's CDR3 is CAQHQRRIKKTTYEQYF. In DNA, the CDR3 is TGTGCTCAGCATCAAAGGAGGATTAAAAAGACCACCTACGAGCAGTACTTC.

In its sample, this clonotype was seen many times. V usage is TRBV28 and J usage is TRBJ1-6, with 7 bases identical to TRBD1. The CDR3 has 15 residues. Trimming removed 11 bases from V and 2 bases from J; junction bases left unmatched: 9. CDR1 is MDHEN, CDR2 SYDVKM, per germline. The chain's CDR3 is CAGGETGPYNSPLHF. As DNA, the CDR3 is TGTGCCGGGGGGGAGACAGGGCCCTATAATTCACCCCTCCACTTT.

The V gene is TRBV5-1, the J gene TRBJ2-7, with D uncertain. The CDR3 contains 13 residues. The germline V and J ends were trimmed by 4 bases and 1 base, with 9 bases remaining between them. Germline V lookup: CDR1 SGHRS, CDR2 YFSETQ. The CDR3: CASSLYISYEQYF. CDR3 nucleotides: TGCGCCAGCAGCCTTTATATTTCCTACGAGCAGTACTTC.

This clonotype has a handful of counts. The rearrangement joins TRBV29-1 to TRBJ2-3, with TRBD1 matching over 9 bases. There are 11 residues in the CDR3. V lost 6 bases and J lost 11; bases outside the gene matches: 6. Germline-derived CDR1 and CDR2 are SQVTM and ANQGSEA. CDR3 in amino acids: CSVGTGGWQYF. The CDR3 DNA reads TGCAGCGTGGGTACAGGGGGCTGGCAGTATTTT.

The chain carries TRBV29-1 and TRBJ1-1; 7 nucleotides line up with TRBD1. The CDR3 totals 13 residues. Germline trimming cut 6 bases from V and 7 bases from J; bases unmatched to any gene: 11. Germline V gene lookup returns CDR1 SQVTM and CDR2 ANQGSEA. The CDR3 region is CSVATGPTLEAFF. CDR3 nucleotides: TGCAGCGTCGCGACAGGGCCTACACTTGAAGCTTTCTTT.